The next 21 T cell receptor beta chains were all read from a single sample in a study of T cell responses to AZD1222 COVID-19 vaccine. Measured with immunoSEQ multiplex PCR; TCRdb has only the in-frame clones, and not every one. This sample has more than 95,000 clones, with roughly 90% found just once. The sample was peripheral blood, taken on day 0 of AZD1222 vaccination. The receptors stem from an adult in good health.

On this clone itself: The same CDR3 arises from other DNA sequences in this sample as well. The chain carries TRBV28 and TRBJ1-2; maybe TRBD1 (5 bases). Germline V gene data show CDR1 as MDHEN and CDR2 as SYDVKM. Deletions cut 6 bases from V and 5 bases from J, with 10 bases between. This CDR3 has 12 residues. CDR3 protein: CASSLGLYGYTF. The CDR3 coding sequence is TGTGCCAGCAGCCTGGGACTTTATGGCTACACCTTC.

The V gene is TRBV19, the J gene TRBJ1-5; tentative D call: TRBD1 (5 bases). Trimming left V 3 bases short and J 5 bases short, with 11 bases between. Germline values: CDR1 LNHDA, CDR2 SQIVND (reference sequence). This CDR3 is 14 amino acids long. CDR3 loop: CASSMGRGDQPQHF. CDR3 in DNA: TGTGCCAGTAGTATGGGTCGGGGGGATCAGCCCCAGCATTTT.

The rearrangement uses TRBV5-1 and TRBJ2-7; 8 bases align to TRBD1. This CDR3 contains 13 residues. Germline V gene sequence: CDR1 SGHRS, CDR2 YFSETQ. The trim removed 3 bases at V and 6 bases at J, leaving 5 bases unmatched. The CDR3 nucleotides read TGCGCCAGCAGCTGGGGGACAGGAGGCGAGCAGTACTTC. This gives the protein CASSWGTGGEQYF.

The chain carries TRBV18 and TRBJ1-1; 8 positions match TRBD1. The V segment lost 4 bases and the J segment 1 base; nucleotides outside the gene matches: 2. The CDR3 is 14 amino acids. Germline V gene data show CDR1 as KGHSH and CDR2 as LQKENI. As DNA, the CDR3 is TGTGCCAGCTCACAGACAGGGGCGAACACTGAAGCTTTCTTT. Protein: CASSQTGANTEAFF.

V and J are TRBV5-1 and TRBJ1-5; no clear D. CDR1 and CDR2 (germline): SGHRS, YFSETQ. The CDR3 contains 13 residues. With 2 bases removed from V and 4 bases from J, the gap between germline ends came to 7 bases. The chain's CDR3 is CASSFSGNQPQHF. The CDR3 DNA follows: TGCGCCAGCAGCTTTTCCGGTAATCAGCCCCAGCATTTT.

The chain combines TRBV5-1 with TRBJ2-7, with TRBD2 identical over 7 bases. Germline CDR1 SGHRS, CDR2 YFSETQ. The CDR3 is 13 residues long. J was trimmed by 3 bases and V by 8 bases; bases with no gene match: 8. Written as DNA, the CDR3 is TGCGCCAGTCGGCGGGAGCCCAGCTACGAGCAGTACTTC. This translates into CASRREPSYEQYF.

The rearrangement joins TRBV19 to TRBJ2-2; 12 bases are shared with TRBD2. Germline lookup yields CDR1 LNHDA and CDR2 SQIVND (reference sequence). This CDR3 spans 14 amino acids. J was trimmed by 5 bases and V by 8 bases; bases with no gene match: 3. The CDR3 here is CASCGLAGTGELFF. CDR3 DNA sequence: TGTGCCAGTTGCGGACTAGCGGGAACCGGGGAGCTGTTTTTT.

The chain recombines TRBV3-1 (or the pseudogene TRBV3-2) with TRBJ2-2, with D maybe TRBD1 (5 bases). Per germline, CDR1 LGHDT and CDR2 YNNKEL (reference sequence). V was cut by 3 bases and J by 6 bases, with 5 bases left in between. This CDR3 contains 12 residues. CDR3 in amino acids: CASSQGPGELFF. The CDR3 DNA sequence: TGTGCCAGCAGCCAGGGGCCCGGGGAGCTGTTTTTT.

The gene calls are TRBV6-5 and TRBJ2-1; D is uncertain. The CDR3 runs 11 residues. The germline V gene has CDR1 MNHEY and CDR2 SVGAGI. The ends were cut back, 2 bases at V and 10 bases at J, with 6 bases in the middle. The CDR3 loop reads CASSYANEQFF. The CDR3 DNA reads TGTGCCAGCAGTTACGCGAACGAGCAGTTCTTC.

This clone was recorded once. This chain joins TRBV5-4 and TRBJ2-7, with 9 nucleotides matching TRBD1. The CDR3 loop spans 15 amino acids. Unmatched junction bases numbered 12, after V lost 4 bases and J lost 7 bases. Germline lookup yields CDR1 SGHNT and CDR2 YYREEE (reference sequence). The CDR3 DNA reads TGTGCCAGCAGCCCGACAGGGGGTCCCTCTAAGGAGCAGTACTTC. Its protein product is CASSPTGGPSKEQYF.

The rearrangement links TRBV6-6 to TRBJ2-7; 7 bases are shared with TRBD2. The V gene end was trimmed by 7 bases and the J gene end by 6 bases; junction bases not matched to a gene: 15. Germline values: CDR1 MNHNY, CDR2 SVGAGI (reference sequence). The CDR3 covers 15 residues. CDR3 coding DNA: TGTGCCAGCAACCTAGGGAGCGGGGTTTACGGCGAGCAGTACTTC. This translates into CASNLGSGVYGEQYF.

V is TRBV2 and J is TRBJ1-2; the D gene is possibly TRBD1 (5 bases). In germline, CDR1 is SNHLY, CDR2 FYNNEI. CDR3 length: 13 residues. V lost 6 bases and J 5 bases, leaving 13 bases between the germline ends. The CDR3 region is CASREQGRYGYTF. Written as DNA, the CDR3 is TGTGCCAGCAGAGAGCAGGGTCGATATGGCTACACCTTC. Full variable domain (missing parts from reference TRBV2 and TRBJ1-2): EPEVTQTPSHQVTQMGQEVILRCVPISNHLYFYWYRQILGQKVEFLVSFYNNEISEKSEIFDDQFSVERPDGSNFTLKIRSTKLEDSAMYFCASREQGRYGYTFGSGTRLTVV.

This clone is a singleton in its sample. The chain has TRBV7-9 and TRBJ2-7; TRBD1 matches 9 bases. The CDR3 consists of 17 residues. In germline, CDR1 is SEHNR, CDR2 FQNEAQ (reference sequence). V shed 4 bases and J 0 bases; nucleotides not matched to a gene: 10. The CDR3 sequence: CASSSYPGTGSSYEQYF. The CDR3 nucleotides are TGTGCCAGCAGCTCTTACCCCGGGACAGGGAGCTCCTACGAGCAGTACTTC.

V is TRBV7-9 and J is TRBJ1-6; D perhaps matches TRBD1 (5 bases). Trimming shortened V by 2 bases and J by 6 bases, and 11 bases separated the two germline ends. Germline loops: CDR1 SEHNR, CDR2 FQNEAQ (reference sequence). This CDR3 has 15 amino acids. This CDR3 is CASSLPGPSNSPLHF. Written as DNA, the CDR3 is TGTGCCAGCAGCTTACCGGGACCGAGTAATTCACCCCTCCACTTT.

The chain recombines TRBV3-1 (or the pseudogene TRBV3-2) with TRBJ1-1; D is possibly TRBD1 (5 bases). CDR1 is LGHDT, CDR2 YNNKEL, per germline (reference sequence). CDR3 length: 14 residues. V dropped 0 bases and J dropped 6 bases, with 11 bases sitting between them. DNA for the CDR3: TGTGCCAGCAGCCAAGAGGGGGGAGGCGCTGAAGCTTTCTTT. The encoded protein is CASSQEGGGAEAFF.

The table lists this clone with a count of one. The chain uses TRBV7-9 and TRBJ2-6, with 12 bases fitting TRBD1. The V gene end was trimmed by 5 bases and the J gene end by 0 bases; junction bases not matched to a gene: 11. Germline CDR1 is SEHNR and CDR2 is FQNEAQ (reference sequence). The CDR3 length is 20 residues. In DNA form, the CDR3 reads TGTGCCAGCAGCAAAAGGCCGGGACAGGGGGCTCGCTCTGGGGCCAACGTCCTGACTTTC. Translated: CASSKRPGQGARSGANVLTF.

This rearrangement joins TRBV10-3 to TRBJ2-1; 9 bases are a match to TRBD2. Germline V gene data show CDR1 as ENHRY and CDR2 as SYGVKD. Trimming at V came to 7 bases and at J to 0 bases, leaving 10 bases not matched to a gene. The CDR3 has 17 amino acids. This chain's CDR3 is CAIKASGTPSSYNEQFF. CDR3 in DNA: TGTGCCATCAAGGCTAGCGGGACCCCCAGCTCCTACAATGAGCAGTTCTTC.

The chain is built from TRBV3-1 (or the pseudogene TRBV3-2) and TRBJ1-4, with no clear D. Germline CDR1 LGHDT, CDR2 YNNKEL (reference sequence). V was shortened by 3 bases and J by 0 bases, with 5 bases between the two germline ends. The CDR3 spans 14 residues. CDR3 sequence (DNA): TGTGCCAGCAGCCAGTATACAACTAATGAAAAACTGTTTTTT. Its protein product is CASSQYTTNEKLFF.

The chain carries TRBV7-3 and TRBJ1-5, with a tentative D call TRBD1 (5 bases). This CDR3 contains 15 residues. The germline CDR1 and CDR2 sequences are SGHTA and FQGTGA. V was shortened by 5 bases and J by 5 bases, with 16 bases between the two germline ends. In DNA form, the CDR3 reads TGTGCCAGCAGCCCACTCAGGGATGTCGATCAGCCCCAGCATTTT. Its translation is CASSPLRDVDQPQHF. The whole variable domain, filled in from reference TRBV7-3 and TRBJ1-5, reads GAGVSQTPSNKVTEKGKYVELRCDPISGHTALYWYRQSLGQGPEFLIYFQGTGAADDSGLPNDRFFAVRPEGSVSTLKIQRTERGDSAVYLCASSPLRDVDQPQHFGDGTRLSIL.

The V gene is TRBV24-1, the J gene TRBJ1-2; D is uncertain. The CDR3 has 16 amino acids. Germline values: CDR1 KGHDR, CDR2 SFDVKD. V lost 2 bases to trimming and J lost 1 base, with 13 bases between them. CDR3 DNA: TGTGCCACCAGTGATTCCGGCAGAGAAATTAACTATGGCTACACCTTC. Translated: CATSDSGREINYGYTF.

The genes are TRBV5-1 and TRBJ2-3; 9 bases fit TRBD2. Germline CDR1 and CDR2: SGHRS and YFSETQ. The CDR3 spans 16 residues. The ends lost 3 bases at V and 0 bases at J; junction bases unmatched: 5. The CDR3 sequence: CASSWTLAGSTDTQYF. DNA of the CDR3: TGCGCCAGCAGCTGGACACTAGCGGGCAGCACAGATACGCAGTATTTT.